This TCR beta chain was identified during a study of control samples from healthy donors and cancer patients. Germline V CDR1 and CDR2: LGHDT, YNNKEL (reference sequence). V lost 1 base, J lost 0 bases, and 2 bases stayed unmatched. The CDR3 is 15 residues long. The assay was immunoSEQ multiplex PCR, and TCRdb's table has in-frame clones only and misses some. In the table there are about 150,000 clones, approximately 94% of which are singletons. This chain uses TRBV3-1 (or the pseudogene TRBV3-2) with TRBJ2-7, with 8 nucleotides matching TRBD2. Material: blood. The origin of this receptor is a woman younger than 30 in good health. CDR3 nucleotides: TGTGCCAGCAGCCAAGGTACTAGCGGCTCCTACGAGCAGTACTTC. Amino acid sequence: CASSQGTSGSYEQYF.